These 21 T cell receptor beta chains originate from one sample sequenced in a study of cytotoxic CD8 clonotypes in ibrutinib-treated CLL. Sequencing was performed with immunoSEQ multiplex PCR; in TCRdb, only in-frame clones are kept and a portion is missing. The sample has about 200,000 clones, around three quarters seen once. The source was PBMCs, collected after 24 months of ibrutinib treatment. Every receptor here comes from a human donor with chronic lymphocytic leukemia.

This chain joins TRBV27 and TRBJ1-1; tentative D call: TRBD1 (5 bases). Trimming left V 4 bases short and J 3 bases short, with 9 bases between. This CDR3 has 13 residues. Germline CDR1 MNHEY, CDR2 SMNVEV (reference sequence). The CDR3 reads CASSWGVDTEAFF. The DNA for the CDR3 is TGTGCCAGCAGTTGGGGGGTAGACACTGAAGCTTTCTTT.

The chain has TRBV11-2 and TRBJ2-3; TRBD2 aligns across 15 bases. J lost 7 bases, V lost 5 bases, and 10 bases had no gene match. The CDR3 is 17 residues long. Germline CDR1 is SGHAT and CDR2 is FQNNGV. The CDR3 nucleotides are TGTGCCAGCAGCCCACCGGGACTAGCGGGAGGCGGCAATACGCAGTATTTT. As protein: CASSPPGLAGGGNTQYF.

This clone was counted a few times. The CDR3 coding sequence is TGTGCCAGCAGTGACAGGAACTATGGCTACACCTTC. This codes for CASSDRNYGYTF. The chain recombines TRBV2 with TRBJ1-2, with no clear D. The ends were cut back, 3 bases at V and 2 bases at J, with 4 bases in the middle. Germline V gene sequence: CDR1 SNHLY, CDR2 FYNNEI. CDR3 size: 12 residues.

V gene TRBV12-5 combines with J gene TRBJ2-7; TRBD2 aligns across 11 bases. The germline V gene has CDR1 LGHNT and CDR2 FRNRAP. The CDR3 spans 15 residues. The V and J ends lost 5 bases and 1 base, in that order; junction bases with no gene match: 4. CDR3 in DNA: TGTGCTAGTGGTCGAACTAGCGGGGGATCCTACGAGCAGTACTTC. Protein sequence: CASGRTSGGSYEQYF.

The genes are TRBV15 and TRBJ2-2, with no clear D. Trimming pared 0 bases from V and 8 bases from J, leaving 10 bases between. In germline, CDR1 is LNHNV, CDR2 YYDKDF (reference sequence). This CDR3 has 14 residues. DNA for the CDR3: TGTGCCACCAGCAGAGATCGAAGTACAGGGGAGCTGTTTTTT. Amino acids: CATSRDRSTGELFF.

This clone was found a few times. The chain joins TRBV9 to TRBJ1-3; D is uncertain. CDR1 and CDR2 from the germline V gene are SGDLS and YYNGEE. The CDR3 is 11 amino acids. V was pared by 6 bases and J by 7 bases, with 8 bases between. The CDR3 here is CASTSLNTIYF. In DNA form, the CDR3 reads TGTGCCAGCACCTCCCTCAACACCATATATTTT. Using reference TRBV9 and TRBJ1-3 for the parts outside the CDR3, the full variable domain is DSGVTQTPKHLITATGQRVTLRCSPRSGDLSVYWYQQSLDQGLQFLIQYYNGEERAKGNILERFSAQQFPDLHSELNLSSLELGDSALYFCASTSLNTIYFGEGSWLTVV.

V usage is TRBV7-2 and J usage is TRBJ2-7, with D uncertain. Germline V gene sequence: CDR1 SGHTA, CDR2 FQGNSA. Trimming removed 6 bases at V and 6 bases at J, with 18 bases between. The CDR3 consists of 14 residues. CDR3 in amino acids: CASRSTPGLGEQYF. CDR3 nucleotide sequence: TGTGCCAGCAGATCTACCCCAGGATTAGGCGAGCAGTACTTC.

The gene calls are TRBV6-5 and TRBJ2-5, with 8 bases aligning to TRBD2. The CDR3 is 15 amino acids. The germline CDR1 and CDR2 sequences are MNHEY and SVGAGI. V gave up 0 bases and J gave up 2 bases; unmatched junction bases: 2. The CDR3 here is CASSYSRGGQETQYF. DNA for the CDR3: TGTGCCAGCAGTTACTCGCGCGGGGGGCAAGAGACCCAGTACTTC.

This chain links TRBV6-1 with TRBJ1-2; D is possibly TRBD1 (5 bases). This CDR3 region has 14 residues. Looked up from germline, CDR1 is MNHNS and CDR2 is SASEGT. The V end was cut by 1 base, the J end by 4 bases, with 10 bases between. The CDR3 loop is CASSEGGIGYGYTF. The CDR3, as DNA: TGTGCCAGCAGTGAAGGGGGGATTGGCTATGGCTACACCTTC.

The rearrangement uses TRBV7-6 and TRBJ2-7, with D unclear. The CDR3 length is 14 residues. V was cut by 1 base and J by 4 bases, with 11 bases left in between. Germline V gene data show CDR1 as SGHVS and CDR2 as FNYEAQ. The CDR3 loop reads CASSLGGRPYEQYF. Here the CDR3 DNA reads TGTGCCAGCAGCTTAGGTGGACGGCCGTACGAGCAGTACTTC.

The chain recombines TRBV7-2 with TRBJ2-5; TRBD2 matches at 11 bases. This CDR3 contains 16 residues. V was pared by 1 base and J by 5 bases, with 6 bases of the junction left unmatched. CDR1 is SGHTA and CDR2 is FQGNSA in the germline V gene. For the CDR3, the DNA is TGTGCCAGCAGCTTAGGACTAGCGGGATATGGGGAGACCCAGTACTTC. This translates into CASSLGLAGYGETQYF.

The V gene is TRBV28, the J gene TRBJ1-4; D ambiguous. Trimming cost V 6 bases and J 5 bases, with 7 bases left between them. The CDR3 extends over 12 amino acids. Germline CDR1 MDHEN, CDR2 SYDVKM. As DNA, the CDR3 is TGTGCCAGCAGGAGTTCCAATGAAAAACTGTTTTTT. Translating it yields CASRSSNEKLFF. Full variable domain (rest looked up from reference TRBV28 and TRBJ1-4): DVKVTQSSRYLVKRTGEKVFLECVQDMDHENMFWYRQDPGLGLRLIYFSYDVKMKEKGDIPEGYSVSREKKERFSLILESASTNQTSMYLCASRSSNEKLFFGSGTQLSVL.

The CDR3 DNA reads as TGTGCCAGCGGACTAGCGGGAGGAAACATTCAGTACTTC. This gives the protein CASGLAGGNIQYF. This chain joins TRBV25-1 and TRBJ2-4, with 14 bases fitting TRBD2. From germline, CDR1 is MGHDK and CDR2 SYGVNS. The CDR3 loop spans 13 amino acids. V shed 8 bases, J shed 6 bases, and the junction held 0 bases outside the gene matches.

This clone was picked up a small number of times. The chain links TRBV28 to TRBJ1-4; D ambiguous. The CDR3 spans 13 residues. V gave up 6 bases and J gave up 5 bases, with 10 bases separating them. Germline-derived CDR1 and CDR2 are MDHEN and SYDVKM. CDR3 sequence: CASRKASNEKLFF. CDR3 bases: TGTGCCAGCAGAAAGGCCTCGAATGAAAAACTGTTTTTT.

The rearrangement links TRBV5-1 to TRBJ2-7; D not resolved. Trimming cost V 3 bases and J 0 bases, with 10 bases left between them. Germline V CDR1 and CDR2: SGHRS, YFSETQ. This CDR3 is 14 amino acids long. The CDR3 sequence is CASSSPGSSYEQYF. The CDR3 region has the DNA TGCGCCAGCAGCTCCCCCGGGTCCTCCTACGAGCAGTACTTC.

This sequence joins TRBV28 and TRBJ1-2; tentative D call: TRBD1 (6 bases). Trimming took off 8 bases at V and 7 bases at J, with 17 bases between the two ends. The CDR3 spans 13 residues. Germline CDR1 and CDR2: MDHEN and SYDVKM. The CDR3 reads CASLTAGVGGYTF. CDR3 sequence (DNA): TGTGCCAGCCTCACTGCAGGGGTAGGTGGCTACACCTTC.

The V gene is TRBV5-4, the J gene TRBJ2-7, with 7 bases lining up with TRBD2. The CDR3 covers 15 residues. J lost 5 bases, V lost 0 bases, and 8 bases had no gene match. CDR1 SGHNT and CDR2 YYREEE come from the germline V gene (reference sequence). CDR3 protein: CASSLVRGNQDEQYF. The CDR3 DNA reads as TGTGCCAGCAGCTTGGTGCGGGGGAATCAGGACGAGCAGTACTTC.

This sequence joins TRBV7-6 and TRBJ2-3; unclear D gene. The CDR3 extends over 17 amino acids. Germline V gene sequence: CDR1 SGHVS, CDR2 FNYEAQ. V was pared by 5 bases and J by 4 bases, with 22 bases between. Here the CDR3 reads CASSPRGQGKVADTQYF. In DNA form, the CDR3 reads TGTGCCAGCAGCCCTAGAGGTCAAGGAAAAGTGGCAGATACGCAGTATTTT.

Only a few counts were recorded for this clone. The genes are TRBV7-2 and TRBJ2-5, with 9 nucleotides matching TRBD1. The CDR3 totals 14 residues. Trimming took 3 bases from V and 5 from J; bases not matched to a gene: 4. Germline CDR1 is SGHTA and CDR2 is FQGNSA. The CDR3 is CASSFDRGYETQYF. The CDR3 nucleotides are TGTGCCAGCAGCTTCGACAGGGGGTATGAGACCCAGTACTTC. The full variable domain, with the rest looked up from reference TRBV7-2 and TRBJ2-5, is GAGVSQSPSNKVTEKGKDVELRCDPISGHTALYWYRQSLGQGLEFLIYFQGNSAPDKSGLPSDRFSAERTGGSVSTLTIQRTQQEDSAVYLCASSFDRGYETQYFGPGTRLLVL.

This clone was found a few times. CDR3 nucleotide sequence: TGTGCCAGCAGTTTTGCAGCTAACTATGGCTACACCTTC. As protein: CASSFAANYGYTF. J is TRBJ1-2 and V is TRBV27; D gene ambiguous. CDR3 length: 13 amino acids. Germline V gene lookup returns CDR1 MNHEY and CDR2 SMNVEV (reference sequence). V was cut by 3 bases and J by 0 bases, with 5 bases left in between.

The CDR3 loop reads CASSVQGGTDTQYF. CDR3 in DNA: TGTGCCAGCAGCGTCCAGGGAGGGACAGATACGCAGTATTTT. V is TRBV9 and J is TRBJ2-3; 7 bases are a match to TRBD2. This CDR3 comprises 14 residues. Germline V gene data show CDR1 as SGDLS and CDR2 as YYNGEE. V lost 2 bases, J lost 3 bases, and 3 bases stayed unmatched. The full variable domain, with the rest looked up from reference TRBV9 and TRBJ2-3, is DSGVTQTPKHLITATGQRVTLRCSPRSGDLSVYWYQQSLDQGLQFLIQYYNGEERAKGNILERFSAQQFPDLHSELNLSSLELGDSALYFCASSVQGGTDTQYFGPGTRLTVL.